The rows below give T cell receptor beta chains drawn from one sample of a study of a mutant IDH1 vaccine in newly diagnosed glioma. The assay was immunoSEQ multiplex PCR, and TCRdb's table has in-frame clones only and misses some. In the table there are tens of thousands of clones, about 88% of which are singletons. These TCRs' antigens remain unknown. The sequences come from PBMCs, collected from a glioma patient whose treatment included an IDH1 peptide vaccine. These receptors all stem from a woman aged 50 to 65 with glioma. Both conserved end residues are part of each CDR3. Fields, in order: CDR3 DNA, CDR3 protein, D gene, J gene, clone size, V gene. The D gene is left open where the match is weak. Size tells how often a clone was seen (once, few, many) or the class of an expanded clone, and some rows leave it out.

CDR3nt: TGTGCCAGCGTCAGGATGGGGGACACTGAAGCTTTCTTT
CDR3aa: CASVRMGDTEAFF
d_gene: -
j_gene: TRBJ1-1
abundance: few
v_gene: TRBV11-2

CDR3nt: TGCAGCGTTGAAGATTCGGCAGACACTGAAGCTTTCTTT
CDR3aa: CSVEDSADTEAFF
d_gene: -
j_gene: TRBJ1-1
abundance: few
v_gene: TRBV29-1

CDR3nt: TGTGCCAGCAGCCCCACCGGGACTAGCGGTCAAGAGACCCAGTACTTC
CDR3aa: CASSPTGTSGQETQYF
d_gene: TRBD2
j_gene: TRBJ2-5
abundance: few
v_gene: TRBV4-2

CDR3nt: TGTGCCAGCAGCCAAGTCCCACAGGGAGGCAACACTGAAGCTTTCTTT
CDR3aa: CASSQVPQGGNTEAFF
d_gene: -
j_gene: TRBJ1-1
abundance: -
v_gene: TRBV14

CDR3nt: TGTGCCAGCAGTTTACACAGGGGCCAGCCCCAGCATTTT
CDR3aa: CASSLHRGQPQHF
d_gene: TRBD1
j_gene: TRBJ1-5
abundance: -
v_gene: TRBV27

CDR3nt: TGTGCTAGTGGTTTGGCGGGTAGGAGCCCTTTCTTCTACGAGCAGTACTTC
CDR3aa: CASGLAGRSPFFYEQYF
d_gene: -
j_gene: TRBJ2-7
abundance: -
v_gene: TRBV12-5

CDR3nt: TGTGCCAGCAGTCAGGGGATCTTCGAGCAGTACTTC
CDR3aa: CASSQGIFEQYF
d_gene: -
j_gene: TRBJ2-7
abundance: -
v_gene: TRBV7-9

CDR3nt: TGTGCCAGCAGTCACAGAAACACAGGGGGCAGGGAGCTGTTTTTT
CDR3aa: CASSHRNTGGRELFF
d_gene: TRBD1
j_gene: TRBJ2-2
abundance: -
v_gene: TRBV14

CDR3nt: TGCAGCGTTCGTAGACAGAACACCGGGGAGCTGTTTTTT
CDR3aa: CSVRRQNTGELFF
d_gene: -
j_gene: TRBJ2-2
abundance: -
v_gene: TRBV29-1

CDR3nt: TGTGCCAGCAGCTTACCGGGGGGAAAAGAGACCCAGTACTTC
CDR3aa: CASSLPGGKETQYF
d_gene: TRBD2
j_gene: TRBJ2-5
abundance: -
v_gene: TRBV7-2

CDR3nt: TGTGCCAGCCTGTCTTGGGGTTCCTCCTACGAGCAGTACTTC
CDR3aa: CASLSWGSSYEQYF
d_gene: -
j_gene: TRBJ2-7
abundance: -
v_gene: TRBV6-1

CDR3nt: TGCGCCAGCAGCCAAGTGGACAGGGCGAACACCGGGGAGCTGTTTTTT
CDR3aa: CASSQVDRANTGELFF
d_gene: TRBD1
j_gene: TRBJ2-2
abundance: -
v_gene: TRBV4-1

CDR3nt: TGTGCCATCAGTGATAGCAGGGAGAACACTGAAGCTTTCTTT
CDR3aa: CAISDSRENTEAFF
d_gene: -
j_gene: TRBJ1-1
abundance: -
v_gene: TRBV10-3

CDR3nt: TGTGCCATCAGTGAGTCTCAGGCCCCCTACAATGAGCAGTTCTTC
CDR3aa: CAISESQAPYNEQFF
d_gene: -
j_gene: TRBJ2-1
abundance: -
v_gene: TRBV10-3

CDR3nt: TGTGCCAGCAGTTTATCCCCATCACCCCTCCACTTT
CDR3aa: CASSLSPSPLHF
d_gene: -
j_gene: TRBJ1-6
abundance: -
v_gene: TRBV28

CDR3nt: TGTGCCAGTAGTATGGGGCAGCCTACGCCTAATGAAAAACTGTTTTTT
CDR3aa: CASSMGQPTPNEKLFF
d_gene: -
j_gene: TRBJ1-4
abundance: -
v_gene: TRBV19

CDR3nt: TGTGCCAGCAGCGTAGCAGAGACCTACGAGCAGTACTTC
CDR3aa: CASSVAETYEQYF
d_gene: -
j_gene: TRBJ2-7
abundance: -
v_gene: TRBV9

CDR3nt: TGCGCCAGAGGGACAGGGGGCGCCGGCAATCAGCCCCAGCATTTT
CDR3aa: CARGTGGAGNQPQHF
d_gene: TRBD1
j_gene: TRBJ1-5
abundance: -
v_gene: TRBV10-2

CDR3nt: TGTGCTAGTGGTTTGGGACAGGGACCTCAAGAGACCCAGTACTTC
CDR3aa: CASGLGQGPQETQYF
d_gene: TRBD1
j_gene: TRBJ2-5
abundance: -
v_gene: TRBV12-5

CDR3nt: TGTGCCAGCAGTGAGTCGGCAGAGATGAACACTGAAGCTTTCTTT
CDR3aa: CASSESAEMNTEAFF
d_gene: -
j_gene: TRBJ1-1
abundance: -
v_gene: TRBV6-1

CDR3nt: TGCACCAGCAGCCTAAACCCCTCACGGGACAAGGGCACTGGGGCCAACGTCCTGACTTTC
CDR3aa: CTSSLNPSRDKGTGANVLTF
d_gene: -
j_gene: TRBJ2-6
abundance: once
v_gene: TRBV1

CDR3nt: TGTGCCAGCAGCTTCAGGACAGGGCGAATATCCATGAACACTGAAGCTTTCTTT
CDR3aa: CASSFRTGRISMNTEAFF
d_gene: TRBD1
j_gene: TRBJ1-1
abundance: once
v_gene: TRBV7-2

CDR3nt: TGTGCCAGCGGTGGGGGACAGGGGACTTCACCCCTCCACTTT
CDR3aa: CASGGGQGTSPLHF
d_gene: TRBD1
j_gene: TRBJ1-6
abundance: -
v_gene: TRBV2

CDR3nt: TGTGCCAGCAGCCAAGGACCAGTCGCAAGGGACTATGGCTACACCTTC
CDR3aa: CASSQGPVARDYGYTF
d_gene: -
j_gene: TRBJ1-2
abundance: once
v_gene: TRBV14

CDR3nt: TGCGCCAGCAGCTTCAGGGTTTGGTCTAATGAAAAACTGTTTTTT
CDR3aa: CASSFRVWSNEKLFF
d_gene: -
j_gene: TRBJ1-4
abundance: -
v_gene: TRBV4-1

CDR3nt: TGCGCCAGCAGCTTGGTGACAGGGGAAGGCACAGATACGCAGTATTTT
CDR3aa: CASSLVTGEGTDTQYF
d_gene: TRBD1
j_gene: TRBJ2-3
abundance: -
v_gene: TRBV5-1

CDR3nt: TGCGCCAGCAGCTTTCGACGGGAACCCCTCAGCGGTGAGCAGTTCTTC
CDR3aa: CASSFRREPLSGEQFF
d_gene: -
j_gene: TRBJ2-1
abundance: once
v_gene: TRBV5-1

CDR3nt: TGTGCCAGCAGCTTAGATCGGCTAGCGGGGGGGCGTCTATCCACAGATACGCAGTATTTT
CDR3aa: CASSLDRLAGGRLSTDTQYF
d_gene: TRBD2
j_gene: TRBJ2-3
abundance: once
v_gene: TRBV11-2

CDR3nt: TGTGCCAGCAGCCCACAAGGGACAGTAAAGGGAGAGACCCAGTACTTC
CDR3aa: CASSPQGTVKGETQYF
d_gene: TRBD1
j_gene: TRBJ2-5
abundance: -
v_gene: TRBV9

CDR3nt: TGCGCCAGCAGTCAACGGGAGCTAAGGTCTGAAGCTTTCTTT
CDR3aa: CASSQRELRSEAFF
d_gene: -
j_gene: TRBJ1-1
abundance: -
v_gene: TRBV5-1

CDR3nt: TGTGCCAGCAGTTACTCCCGGAGTAGCAATCAGCCCCAGCATTTT
CDR3aa: CASSYSRSSNQPQHF
d_gene: -
j_gene: TRBJ1-5
abundance: -
v_gene: TRBV6-5

CDR3nt: TGTGCCAGCAGCGTAAGAATGCTGAGCGACTCCTACAATGAGCAGTTCTTC
CDR3aa: CASSVRMLSDSYNEQFF
d_gene: -
j_gene: TRBJ2-1
abundance: -
v_gene: TRBV9

CDR3nt: TGCAGCGTTGACAGGGGATATGAAGGCGGCTACACCTTC
CDR3aa: CSVDRGYEGGYTF
d_gene: -
j_gene: TRBJ1-2
abundance: -
v_gene: TRBV29-1

CDR3nt: TGTGCCAGCACTACCGAAGGGAACTATGGCTACACCTTC
CDR3aa: CASTTEGNYGYTF
d_gene: -
j_gene: TRBJ1-2
abundance: -
v_gene: TRBV2

CDR3nt: TGCGCCATCCGGAGGACAGGAGGCTTTGGGGAGCTGTTTTTT
CDR3aa: CAIRRTGGFGELFF
d_gene: TRBD1
j_gene: TRBJ2-2
abundance: -
v_gene: TRBV4-1

CDR3nt: TGCGCCAGCAGCTCAGCCGGGACGGAGAACACTGAAGCTTTCTTT
CDR3aa: CASSSAGTENTEAFF
d_gene: -
j_gene: TRBJ1-1
abundance: once
v_gene: TRBV5-1

CDR3nt: TGTGCCAGCAGCACCGGGACAGGGGCCGGGGGGCAGTACTTC
CDR3aa: CASSTGTGAGGQYF
d_gene: TRBD1
j_gene: TRBJ2-7
abundance: -
v_gene: TRBV6-5

CDR3nt: TGCGCCAGCAGCCCGGGCGGGGGGCGCCAAGAGACCCAGTACTTC
CDR3aa: CASSPGGGRQETQYF
d_gene: TRBD2
j_gene: TRBJ2-5
abundance: -
v_gene: TRBV5-1

CDR3nt: TGTGCCAGCAGCCAAGATATGGGGGGGGGTGAAAAACTGTTTTTT
CDR3aa: CASSQDMGGGEKLFF
d_gene: -
j_gene: TRBJ1-4
abundance: -
v_gene: TRBV14

CDR3nt: TGTGCCAGCAGTGAGGGGACAGGCCGCATGAACACTGAAGCTTTCTTT
CDR3aa: CASSEGTGRMNTEAFF
d_gene: TRBD1
j_gene: TRBJ1-1
abundance: once
v_gene: TRBV6-1

CDR3nt: TGCGCCAGCAGCCTCCAGGCGCAGGGTGGGGCTGAAGCTTTCTTT
CDR3aa: CASSLQAQGGAEAFF
d_gene: -
j_gene: TRBJ1-1
abundance: -
v_gene: TRBV4-3

CDR3nt: TGTGCCAGCAGCCCCGGCCCGGGGCACGCAGAAGAGACCCAGTACTTC
CDR3aa: CASSPGPGHAEETQYF
d_gene: -
j_gene: TRBJ2-5
abundance: -
v_gene: TRBV11-1

CDR3nt: TGCGCCAGCAGCCAAGGCGGAACGGGGGCTCACTATGGCTACACCTTC
CDR3aa: CASSQGGTGAHYGYTF
d_gene: -
j_gene: TRBJ1-2
abundance: -
v_gene: TRBV4-3

CDR3nt: TGTGCCAGCAGCTTAGTCTGGGTTAACTATGGCTACACCTTC
CDR3aa: CASSLVWVNYGYTF
d_gene: -
j_gene: TRBJ1-2
abundance: -
v_gene: TRBV7-9

CDR3nt: TGTGCCAGCAGCTTTGGAGGCTCACCCCTCCACTTT
CDR3aa: CASSFGGSPLHF
d_gene: -
j_gene: TRBJ1-6
abundance: -
v_gene: TRBV7-3

CDR3nt: TGCAGCGTCGAGGACAGGACTTCCTCCTACGAGCAGTACTTC
CDR3aa: CSVEDRTSSYEQYF
d_gene: TRBD1
j_gene: TRBJ2-7
abundance: -
v_gene: TRBV29-1

CDR3nt: TGTGCCAGCAGTCGATCGGAGTTAAGCAATCAGCCCCAGCATTTT
CDR3aa: CASSRSELSNQPQHF
d_gene: -
j_gene: TRBJ1-5
abundance: once
v_gene: TRBV6-5

CDR3nt: TGTGCCAGCTCACCACGGGCGGGGGCAGATACGCAGTATTTT
CDR3aa: CASSPRAGADTQYF
d_gene: TRBD2
j_gene: TRBJ2-3
abundance: -
v_gene: TRBV18

CDR3nt: TGTGCCAGTAGTACCTTGGACGCGGGACAGCGGGATGGCTACACCTTC
CDR3aa: CASSTLDAGQRDGYTF
d_gene: TRBD1
j_gene: TRBJ1-2
abundance: -
v_gene: TRBV19

CDR3nt: TGTGCCAGCAGCCTTGGATCCGGGCCACACTATGGCTACACCTTC
CDR3aa: CASSLGSGPHYGYTF
d_gene: -
j_gene: TRBJ1-2
abundance: few
v_gene: TRBV7-9

CDR3nt: TGTGCCAGCAGTGAGCACTCAAGACAGGGGAGTCAGCCCCAGCATTTT
CDR3aa: CASSEHSRQGSQPQHF
d_gene: TRBD1
j_gene: TRBJ1-5
abundance: -
v_gene: TRBV6-1

CDR3nt: TGTGCCAGCAGGGGTTTACAGGACTGGTATGGCTACACCTTC
CDR3aa: CASRGLQDWYGYTF
d_gene: -
j_gene: TRBJ1-2
abundance: -
v_gene: TRBV2

CDR3nt: TGTGCCAGCAGGGACTTCGACGTCTACACCTTC
CDR3aa: CASRDFDVYTF
d_gene: -
j_gene: TRBJ1-2
abundance: -
v_gene: TRBV2

CDR3nt: TGTGCCAGCAGCCCTATGGGGACAGGGTTTCAGCCCCAGCATTTT
CDR3aa: CASSPMGTGFQPQHF
d_gene: TRBD1
j_gene: TRBJ1-5
abundance: few
v_gene: TRBV7-9

CDR3nt: TGTGCCAGTAGTATCCTTTCGACAGTAAACTATGGCTACACCTTC
CDR3aa: CASSILSTVNYGYTF
d_gene: -
j_gene: TRBJ1-2
abundance: few
v_gene: TRBV19

CDR3nt: TGCGCCAGCAGCTTGGCTTTGAGGGGCGTTAATTCACCCCTCCACTTT
CDR3aa: CASSLALRGVNSPLHF
d_gene: -
j_gene: TRBJ1-6
abundance: -
v_gene: TRBV5-1